These T cell receptor beta chains were read from a single sample in a study of blood T cell repertoires in COVID-19. This table comes from immunoSEQ multiplex PCR, and its TCRdb copy is limited to in-frame clones, with some not included. The repertoire has around 72,000 clones, approximately 82% of them found once; the top ten carry roughly 20%. The sequencing input was peripheral blood. These receptors originate from a woman over 75 with acute or convalescent COVID-19. Each CDR3 is given with its conserved first and last residue. The order of the fields is D gene, V gene, J gene, CDR3 length, clone size, CDR3 DNA, CDR3 protein. The D gene is left open where the match is weak. A clone size is listed for some rows: how often the clone was seen (once, few, many), or a class if it is expanded.

-	TRBV18	TRBJ2-4	14	-	TGTGCCAGCTCACCGGCTCCCAGTATGAACATTCAGTACTTC	CASSPAPSMNIQYF
TRBD2	TRBV5-1	TRBJ2-3	14	-	TGCGCCAGCAGAGTGGGCGGGGGGCCGGATACGCAGTATTTT	CASRVGGGPDTQYF
-	TRBV29-1	TRBJ1-1	13	once	TGCAGCGTTGAACAGGGCCTTAACACTGAAGCTTTCTTT	CSVEQGLNTEAFF
TRBD1	TRBV15	TRBJ1-5	15	-	TGTGCCACCAGCAGAACGGGACAGGGGATTCAGCCCCAGCATTTT	CATSRTGQGIQPQHF
-	TRBV7-9	TRBJ2-7	15	-	TGTGCCAGCAGCTTAGGGGCAGGTTATTCCTACGAGCAGTACTTC	CASSLGAGYSYEQYF
-	TRBV11-3	TRBJ2-5	15	-	TGTGCCAGCAGCCTTATGACGAGGCCTCAAGAGACCCAGTACTTC	CASSLMTRPQETQYF
-	TRBV12-3/TRBV12-4	TRBJ1-1	12	-	TGTGCCAGCACTGCAGGGTTTAGGGAAGCTTTCTTT	CASTAGFREAFF
-	TRBV9	TRBJ2-3	17	-	TGTGCCAGCAGCGTAGCCCCCTTGGCCACGTCAACAGATACGCAGTATTTT	CASSVAPLATSTDTQYF
TRBD2	TRBV5-1	TRBJ2-3	17	-	TGCGCCAGCAGATATTCCGGGACTAGCGGGGGCGCAGATACGCAGTATTTT	CASRYSGTSGGADTQYF
TRBD2	TRBV7-3	TRBJ2-5	15	-	TGTGCCAGCAGCTTGACTAGCGGGCGGGGAGAGACCCAGTACTTC	CASSLTSGRGETQYF
TRBD1	TRBV28	TRBJ1-2	14	-	TGTGCCAGCAGTTTACCCGACAGGGGATATGGCTACACCTTC	CASSLPDRGYGYTF
TRBD1	TRBV10-1	TRBJ2-3	17	few	TGCGCCAGCAGTGAAGGAGCAGGGGGCTATGGCACAGATACGCAGTATTTT	CASSEGAGGYGTDTQYF
-	TRBV27	TRBJ2-7	16	-	TGTGCCAGCATTCCGAGTACGGGACAAGGACGCTACGAGCAGTACTTC	CASIPSTGQGRYEQYF
-	TRBV7-2	TRBJ2-3	14	-	TGTGCCAGCAGCCCCGGTTGGTTCACAGATACGCAGTATTTT	CASSPGWFTDTQYF
-	TRBV19	TRBJ1-4	14	once	TGTGCCAGTAGTTCGGCAGGGTTGGGTGAAAAACTGTTTTTT	CASSSAGLGEKLFF
-	TRBV24-1	TRBJ2-1	14	-	TGTGCCACCCCTCGGAGTAAGTCCTACAATGAGCAGTTCTTC	CATPRSKSYNEQFF
-	TRBV5-1	TRBJ1-5	16	-	TGCGCCAGCAGCTCCTCTCCACAGGAGAGCAATCAGCCCCAGCATTTT	CASSSSPQESNQPQHF
-	TRBV7-8	TRBJ1-1	14	-	TGTGCCAGCAGCTGGGGACTCCGGAACACTGAAGCTTTCTTT	CASSWGLRNTEAFF
-	TRBV29-1	TRBJ1-1	13	-	TGCAGCGTTCGGACAGCGAAGAACACTGAAGCTTTCTTT	CSVRTAKNTEAFF
TRBD2	TRBV10-2	TRBJ2-5	15	-	TGCGCCAGCAGTGATGTGGCGGGAGAGGGAGAGACCCAGTACTTC	CASSDVAGEGETQYF
TRBD2	TRBV7-9	TRBJ2-3	17	medium-sized	TGTGCCAGCAACCCGCTCCCTAGCGGACTAGCTACAGATACGCAGTATTTT	CASNPLPSGLATDTQYF
TRBD1	TRBV7-6	TRBJ2-2	17	-	TGTGCCAGCAGCCGAACGTTCTCCGGGACAGGACCCGGGGAGCTGTTTTTT	CASSRTFSGTGPGELFF
-	TRBV5-4	TRBJ2-2	16	-	TGTGCCAGCAGCATAAACAGGCCTTTGAACACCGGGGAGCTGTTTTTT	CASSINRPLNTGELFF
TRBD1	TRBV5-4	TRBJ1-2	15	-	TGTGCCAGCAGCACGAAGCCGGGACAGATATATGGCTACACCTTC	CASSTKPGQIYGYTF
TRBD1	TRBV6-5	TRBJ2-5	13	-	TGTGCCAGCAGTTGGGACAGCCGAGAGACCCAGTACTTC	CASSWDSRETQYF
TRBD1	TRBV7-6	TRBJ2-7	15	-	TGTGCCAGCAGCCCTGGACAGGGGGCCAGGGACGAGCAGTACTTC	CASSPGQGARDEQYF